The 13 T cell receptor beta chains below were found in one sample sequenced in a study of cytomegalovirus exposure and HLA in healthy donors. With 60 Vbeta and 13 Jbeta primers, the PCR was carried out. The assay was immunoSEQ multiplex PCR, and TCRdb's table has in-frame clones only and misses some. In the table there are roughly 130,000 clones, roughly 74% of which are singletons. What was sequenced was PBMCs. The source of these receptors is a woman aged 45 to 65 in good health and CMV-seropositive.

The chain has TRBV12-5 and TRBJ2-1; 7 nucleotides agree with TRBD1. J was trimmed by 7 bases and V by 5 bases; bases with no gene match: 11. The CDR3 spans 15 residues. Germline V gene data show CDR1 as LGHNT and CDR2 as FRNRAP. CDR3 sequence reads: CASGPGTDLLNEQFF. CDR3 bases: TGTGCTAGTGGTCCCGGGACAGATCTCTTGAATGAGCAGTTCTTC.

This clone was detected only a few times. V and J are TRBV5-1 and TRBJ1-4; 10 positions agree with TRBD1. This CDR3 spans 16 amino acids. Germline V gene sequence: CDR1 SGHRS, CDR2 YFSETQ. V lost 0 bases to trimming and J lost 8 bases; unmatched junction nucleotides: 7. CDR3 sequence: CASSLGGQGLEEKLFF. The CDR3 DNA follows: TGCGCCAGCAGCTTGGGGGGACAGGGGCTGGAGGAAAAACTGTTTTTT.

The chain uses TRBV10-3 and TRBJ2-3, with 10 bases aligning to TRBD1. The germline gives CDR1 ENHRY, CDR2 SYGVKD. There are 13 residues in the CDR3. V lost 7 bases to trimming and J lost 6 bases; unmatched junction nucleotides: 4. The CDR3 sequence is CAIMGDRGDTQYF. CDR3 in DNA: TGTGCCATCATGGGGGACAGGGGCGATACGCAGTATTTT.

This rearrangement joins TRBV6-1 to TRBJ1-5; D ambiguous. Germline V gene data show CDR1 as MNHNS and CDR2 as SASEGT. CDR3 length: 15 amino acids. The ends were cut back, 0 bases at V and 0 bases at J, with 6 bases in the middle. The CDR3 here is CASSEASYSNQPQHF. For the CDR3, the DNA is TGTGCCAGCAGTGAAGCGTCCTATAGCAATCAGCCCCAGCATTTT.

This chain joins TRBV18 and TRBJ2-2, with D possibly matching TRBD1 (6 bases). This CDR3 is built from 14 residues. Trimming stripped 8 bases from V and 6 bases from J, with 16 bases between. CDR1 is KGHSH and CDR2 is LQKENI in the germline V gene. CDR3 coding DNA: TGTGCCAGCGCAACAGGGTTTTTGGCCGGGGAGCTGTTTTTT. Its protein is CASATGFLAGELFF.

As regards this clone: One end of the junction does not line up with germline, which may come from a read error. The chain uses TRBV7-9 and TRBJ1-6, with a possible D match to TRBD1 (6 bases). This CDR3 comprises 19 residues. Germline V CDR1 and CDR2: SEHNR, FQNEAQ (reference sequence). CDR3 in DNA: TGTTCCAGCAGCTTAGTAGGCCTGGGGGCAAGCTCCTATAATTCACCCCTCCACTTT. Translating it yields CSSSLVGLGASSYNSPLHF.

The chain recombines TRBV30 with TRBJ1-6, with D uncertain. The germline V gene encodes CDR1 GTSNPN and CDR2 SVGIG (reference sequence). The V and J ends lost 3 bases and 9 bases respectively, with 9 bases between them. This CDR3 is built from 12 residues. The chain's CDR3 is CAWSKEGSPLHF. For the CDR3, the DNA is TGTGCCTGGAGCAAGGAGGGTTCACCCCTCCACTTT.

The chain joins TRBV11-2 to TRBJ1-6; a possible D gene is TRBD1 (6 bases). This CDR3 has 16 amino acids. Germline values: CDR1 SGHAT, CDR2 FQNNGV. Trimming left V 5 bases short and J 0 bases short, with 11 bases between. CDR3 sequence (DNA): TGTGCCAGCAGCCCCAGGGACAACTCCTATAATTCACCCCTCCACTTT. This translates into CASSPRDNSYNSPLHF.

The V call is TRBV15, the J call TRBJ1-4; no clear D. This CDR3 region has 14 residues. CDR1 and CDR2 (germline): LNHNV, YYDKDF (reference sequence). V was shortened by 3 bases and J by 8 bases, with 13 bases between the two germline ends. The chain's CDR3 is CATSRKGVGEKLFF. The CDR3 region has the DNA TGTGCCACCAGCAGGAAGGGAGTCGGCGAAAAACTGTTTTTT. Drawing the rest from reference TRBV15 and TRBJ1-4, the complete variable domain is DAMVIQNPRYQVTQFGKPVTLSCSQTLNHNVMYWYQQKSSQAPKLLFHYYDKDFNNEADTPDNFQSRRPNTSFCFLDIRSPGLGDTAMYLCATSRKGVGEKLFFGSGTQLSVL.

J is TRBJ1-2 and V is TRBV6-1; possible D gene TRBD1, 6 bases. The germline V gene has CDR1 MNHNS and CDR2 SASEGT. V dropped 7 bases and J dropped 8 bases, with 20 bases sitting between them. This CDR3 region has 14 residues. The CDR3 is CASKLLDRKGGYTF. CDR3 DNA: TGTGCCAGCAAACTCTTAGACAGGAAGGGAGGCTACACCTTC.

As for this clone: Germline is not matched at one junction end, which may reflect a read error. The chain recombines TRBV7-9 with TRBJ1-2; 7 nucleotides match TRBD1. CDR3 length: 18 residues. The germline V gene has CDR1 SEHNR and CDR2 FQNEAQ (reference sequence). The CDR3 region is CSSSSNRGIRPLFYGYTF. The CDR3 nucleotides are TGTTCCAGCAGCTCTAACAGGGGAATCCGTCCCCTGTTCTATGGCTACACCTTC.

V and J are TRBV10-3 and TRBJ2-5; 7 bases are shared with TRBD2. This CDR3 comprises 15 residues. Germline V lookup: CDR1 ENHRY, CDR2 SYGVKD. V lost 3 bases and J lost 2; bases outside the gene matches: 6. The CDR3 reads CAISDFGGGQETQYF. The CDR3, as DNA: TGTGCCATCAGTGATTTTGGGGGGGGGCAAGAGACCCAGTACTTC.

This chain uses TRBV27 with TRBJ1-2; D remains ambiguous. The germline V gene has CDR1 MNHEY and CDR2 SMNVEV (reference sequence). The CDR3 is 12 residues long. Between the trimmed V and J ends, which lost 8 bases and 7 bases, there was a span of 14 bases. Written as DNA, the CDR3 is TGTGCCAGCCCCCCGCGGGGTTTTGGCTACACCTTC. Translation: CASPPRGFGYTF.